The present TCR beta chain was sequenced within a study of T-cell memory formation after mild COVID-19. About the study: Across donors, TCR clusters were largely donor specific.

Study results and limitations: Some SARS-CoV-2-responding clones were already detected in memory before infection.

There are a few counts of this clonotype. Its antigen is as yet unknown. Trimming cost V 0 bases and J 5 bases, with 13 bases left between them. This CDR3 is built from 15 residues. In germline, CDR1 is ENHRY, CDR2 SYGVKD. UMIs and sample barcodes were carried by the TCR alpha and TCR beta cDNA libraries that 5'RACE produced using constant-segment primers. Each CDR3 protein gets one entry after TCRdb re-called the 5' RACE reads with MiXCR. This table holds over 500,000 distinct CDR3 sequences, 17% found once. The clonotype was recovered from an adult woman who had mild COVID-19 (a few samples of this study predate the infection). Cell type and time point are not known. The material sequenced was PBMCs or a T cell subset sorted from them (not recorded which). The J gene is TRBJ1-1, the V gene TRBV10-3, with D unclear. The CDR3 spells CAISESLTPGTEAFF. In DNA, the CDR3 is TGTGCCATCAGTGAGTCGCTCACTCCCGGGACTGAAGCTTTCTTT.